This TCR beta chain was recovered during a study of T cells expressing NK-cell markers. Germline lookup yields CDR1 MNHNS and CDR2 SASEGT. The CDR3 runs to 13 residues. For each CDR3 protein, TCRdb gives one entry from its re-call of the 5' RACE reads, without DNA. This sample's clone table lists some 390,000 distinct CDR3 sequences. This TCR came from a woman between 45 and 65 years old in good health. The chain joins TRBV6-1 to TRBJ1-1. Sequencing used blood T cells: a sorted CD56 or NKG2C T cell subset, CD4+ or CD8+ T cells, or bulk PBMC T cells (not recorded which). CDR3 region: CASRDRPVRKAFF.